Listed here are 9 T cell receptor beta chains from one sample, sequenced in a study of T-cell memory formation after mild COVID-19. One entry per CDR3 protein, called by TCRdb with MiXCR from the 5' RACE reads. Among approximately 150,000 distinct CDR3 sequences listed, approximately 21% were seen once. The sequenced sample consisted of PBMCs or a T cell subset sorted from them (not recorded which). Every receptor here comes from an adult woman who had mild COVID-19 (a few samples of this study predate the infection). Cell type and time point are not known.

This clonotype has just a few counts. This chain uses TRBV13 with TRBJ2-7, with D perhaps TRBD1 (6 bases). Deletions cut 2 bases from V and 7 bases from J, with 9 bases between. Germline V gives CDR1 PRHDT, CDR2 FYEKMQ (reference sequence). This CDR3 is 12 amino acids long. The CDR3 loop is CASSLQGWEQYF. CDR3 sequence (DNA): TGTGCCAGCAGCTTACAGGGGTGGGAGCAGTACTTC. The full variable domain, rest sourced from reference TRBV13 and TRBJ2-7, is AAGVIQSPRHLIKEKRETATLKCYPIPRHDTVYWYQQGPGQDPQFLISFYEKMQSDKGSIPDRFSAQQFSDYHSELNMSSLELGDSALYFCASSLQGWEQYFGPGTRLTVT.

This clonotype has only a few counts. This rearrangement joins TRBV20-1 to TRBJ2-1, with 14 bases matching TRBD2. The germline V gene has CDR1 DFQATT and CDR2 SNEGSKA (reference sequence). Trimming at V came to 6 bases and at J to 9 bases, leaving 7 bases not matched to a gene. The CDR3 length is 14 residues. DNA of the CDR3: TGCAGTGCCCCGACTAGCGGGGGGGCCATTGAGCAGTTCTTC. Translating gives CSAPTSGGAIEQFF.

The J gene is TRBJ2-7, the V gene TRBV5-5, with D perhaps given as TRBD1 or TRBD2 (5 bases each). Trimming took 4 bases from V and 2 from J, leaving 13 bases between them. The germline V gene has CDR1 SGHKS and CDR2 YYEKEE (reference sequence). The CDR3 runs to 14 residues. In DNA form, the CDR3 reads TGTGCCAGCAGCCCCGACGGGGACCCCTACGAGCAGTACTTC. Translated, it gives CASSPDGDPYEQYF.

This clonotype has only a few counts. The J gene is TRBJ2-5, the V gene TRBV5-1; D perhaps matches TRBD1 (5 bases). This CDR3 region has 15 residues. Trimming shortened V by 5 bases and J by 4 bases, and 18 bases separated the two germline ends. Germline V gene sequence: CDR1 SGHRS, CDR2 YFSETQ. The CDR3 nucleotides are TGCGCCAGCAGTCTCGGGTCAGGGTCTGCAGAGACCCAGTACTTC. It is translated as CASSLGSGSAETQYF.

This clonotype was seen a few times. The chain combines TRBV7-8 with TRBJ2-1, with 12 nucleotides matching TRBD1. The germline V gene has CDR1 SGHVS and CDR2 FQNEAQ. The V and J ends lost 5 bases and 9 bases, in that order; junction bases with no gene match: 8. The CDR3 runs 15 residues. The CDR3 DNA follows: TGTGCCAGCAGCCTACGGGACAGGGGGCCAAGTGAGCAGTTCTTC. Its protein product is CASSLRDRGPSEQFF.

This clonotype turned up a few times. The gene calls are TRBV4-1 and TRBJ2-1, with D possibly TRBD1 on 5 matching bases. Trimming took off 1 base at V and 2 bases at J, with 12 bases between the two ends. The germline CDR1 and CDR2 sequences are MGHRA and YSYEKL. This CDR3 comprises 16 residues. CDR3 residues: CASSQGAQGPYNEQFF. CDR3 bases: TGCGCCAGCAGCCAAGGGGCGCAGGGCCCCTACAATGAGCAGTTCTTC.

V usage is TRBV12-3 or TRBV12-4 and J usage is TRBJ2-7; D uncertain. The V end lost 2 bases, the J end lost 7 bases, and 9 bases lay between the germline ends. The CDR3 has 12 residues. The CDR3 nucleotides are TGTGCCAGCAGTTTAATAGGGAATGAGCAGTACTTC. Amino acids: CASSLIGNEQYF.

This clonotype has a handful of counts. V and J are TRBV7-6 and TRBJ2-3, with D uncertain. In germline, CDR1 is SGHVS, CDR2 FNYEAQ. There are 14 residues in the CDR3. The V end lost 10 bases, the J end lost 1 base, and 15 bases lay between the germline ends. The CDR3 DNA sequence: TGTGCCACGACCCGGGCTTGGGGCACAGATACGCAGTATTTT. Translated, it gives CATTRAWGTDTQYF.

CDR3 in amino acids: CASSQERWTQYF. In DNA, the CDR3 is TGTGCCAGCAGCCAAGAAAGGTGGACCCAGTACTTC. The V gene is TRBV3-1, the J gene TRBJ2-5; no definite D call. This CDR3 comprises 12 residues. Germline assignment: CDR1 LGHDT and CDR2 YNNKEL (reference sequence). Trimming cost V 0 bases and J 7 bases, with 6 bases left between them.